The rows below give T cell receptor beta chains drawn from one sample of a study of T-cell reconstitution after alpha-beta-depleted transplantation in children. TCRdb analysed the PCR reads with MiXCR anew, one entry per CDR3 protein. The sample yields approximately 110,000 distinct CDR3 sequences, approximately 10% seen once. Specimen: PBMCs, collected before TCRalphabeta/CD19-depleted stem cell transplant. The source of these receptors is a boy younger than 10 with acute lymphoblastic leukemia, due to receive a stem cell transplant. CDR3s include the opening cysteine and the closing phenylalanine or tryptophan. The order of the fields is clone size, J gene, CDR3 length, D gene, V gene, CDR3 DNA, CDR3 protein. The D gene is left open where the match is weak. Size is stated for part of the rows, as once, few or many counts, or as a class when the clone is expanded.

few	TRBJ1-2	14	-	TRBV5-1	TGCGCCAGCAGCTTGCGTACTGAAAACTATGGCTACACCTTC	CASSLRTENYGYTF
-	TRBJ2-3	15	-	TRBV7-7	TGTGCCAGCAGCTTAGGTCTAGGGGCCACAGATACGCAGTATTTT	CASSLGLGATDTQYF
-	TRBJ2-7	16	TRBD1	TRBV15	TGTGCCACCAGCAGGGGGACAGGGGCCACATCCTACGAGCAGTACTTC	CATSRGTGATSYEQYF
many	TRBJ1-2	12	-	TRBV19	TGTGCCAGTAGTATTGGGGGAGCTGGCTACACCTTC	CASSIGGAGYTF
many	TRBJ2-3	14	-	TRBV5-1	TGCGCCAGCAGCGCAGCGGGCTCCTCAGATACGCAGTATTTT	CASSAAGSSDTQYF
many	TRBJ2-3	15	TRBD2	TRBV27	TGTGCCAGCAGTAAGAGACTAGCGGGAGCAGATACGCAGTATTTT	CASSKRLAGADTQYF
many	TRBJ2-7	13	TRBD1	TRBV6-1	TGTGCCAGCGGGGACAGCAGTTGGTACGAGCAGTACTTC	CASGDSSWYEQYF
-	TRBJ1-1	13	-	TRBV20-1	TGCAGTGCTATGGGACAATCAAAGTCTGAAGCTTTCTTT	CSAMGQSKSEAFF
few	TRBJ1-3	15	TRBD1	TRBV12-3/TRBV12-4	TGTGCCAGCAGATCCACAGGGGCCTCTGGAAACACCATATATTTT	CASRSTGASGNTIYF
few	TRBJ2-5	12	-	TRBV6-2/TRBV6-3	TGTGCCAGCAGTTACGGTTGGGAGACCCAGTACTTC	CASSYGWETQYF
few	TRBJ2-5	14	-	TRBV11-2	TGTGCCAGCGAGCCCGGGAGTCGCCAAGAGACCCAGTACTTC	CASEPGSRQETQYF
-	TRBJ2-7	16	TRBD1	TRBV12-3/TRBV12-4	TGTGCCAGCAGTTTACCGGGACAGGGGATTATGGGCGAGCAGTACTTC	CASSLPGQGIMGEQYF
few	TRBJ2-2	13	-	TRBV19	TGTGCCAGTAGCCCCGTATACCCCGGGGAGCTGTTTTTT	CASSPVYPGELFF
-	TRBJ1-3	16	-	TRBV11-2	TGTGCCAGCAGCTTAGGGGGGGCCAACCGTGGAAACACCATATATTTT	CASSLGGANRGNTIYF
few	TRBJ2-5	15	TRBD2	TRBV11-2	TGTGCCAGCGGAGCTAGCGGGAGGGCCAGGGAGACCCAGTACTTC	CASGASGRARETQYF
-	TRBJ2-7	16	TRBD2	TRBV5-1	TGCGCCAGCAGCTTGGCCGGCGGGAGGGCCCGGGGCGAGCAGTACTTC	CASSLAGGRARGEQYF
many	TRBJ1-1	13	-	TRBV12-3/TRBV12-4	TGTGCCAGCAGTTTGAGGGAGGGGATCGGAGCTTTCTTT	CASSLREGIGAFF
few	TRBJ2-7	15	-	TRBV6-1	TGTGCCAGCAGCAAAACCTCCGACAGAGGAACCGAGCAGTACTTC	CASSKTSDRGTEQYF
many	TRBJ1-5	14	-	TRBV12-3/TRBV12-4	TGTGCCAGCAGTTTAGGAGGGCCGCACCAGCCCCAGCATTTT	CASSLGGPHQPQHF
-	TRBJ2-1	12	-	TRBV5-1	TGCGCCAGCCGCAGTGGGGGCAATGAGCAGTTCTTC	CASRSGGNEQFF
many	TRBJ2-4	15	TRBD1	TRBV6-1	TGTGCCAGCAGGCACCCGGACAGGGGCAAAAACATTCAGTACTTC	CASRHPDRGKNIQYF
-	TRBJ1-4	11	-	TRBV20-1	TGCAGCGCGGACGGAAATGAAAAACTGTTTTTT	CSADGNEKLFF
-	TRBJ2-5	14	-	TRBV3-1	TGTGCCAGCAGCCAAGGAGGGGGAGGAGAGACCCAGTACTTC	CASSQGGGGETQYF
-	TRBJ2-7	14	TRBD1	TRBV6-1	TGTGCCAGCCGGAACCCATCAGGGGGCTACGAGCAGTACTTC	CASRNPSGGYEQYF
-	TRBJ2-5	17	-	TRBV12-3/TRBV12-4	TGTGCCAGCAGTTTAAGGGGCGGTCGAGTTTCGGAAGAGACCCAGTACTTC	CASSLRGGRVSEETQYF
-	TRBJ2-1	13	TRBD2	TRBV30	TGTGCCCGTTCGGGACTAGCTGTTGGGGAGCAGTTCTTC	CARSGLAVGEQFF
few	TRBJ2-2	15	-	TRBV12-3/TRBV12-4	TGTGCCAGCAGTTTATCCGGGAGACTCCCCGGGGAGCTGTTTTTT	CASSLSGRLPGELFF
-	TRBJ2-5	15	-	TRBV7-3	TGTGCCAGCAGCTTCCCAGGATCCCCTCAAGAGACCCAGTACTTC	CASSFPGSPQETQYF
-	TRBJ2-3	15	TRBD1	TRBV5-1	TGCGCCAGCAGCCGACAGGGCTCCGGCACAGATACGCAGTATTTT	CASSRQGSGTDTQYF
few	TRBJ2-7	18	-	TRBV5-1	TGCGCCAGCAGCTCTGGTGGAATAGGGTCAGGGCCCAACTACGAGCAGTACTTC	CASSSGGIGSGPNYEQYF
few	TRBJ2-7	16	TRBD2	TRBV20-1	TGCAGTGCTAGTGGTCCCCTCGCGGGAGTGACCTACGAGCAGTACTTC	CSASGPLAGVTYEQYF
few	TRBJ2-7	18	-	TRBV20-1	TGCAGTGCTAGAGATAGAACACCGTCCCCTGGGCTGCTCTACGAGCAGTACTTC	CSARDRTPSPGLLYEQYF
few	TRBJ1-1	15	TRBD1	TRBV6-1	TGTGCCAGCAGTGAAGCGGGGACAGAGAACACTGAAGCTTTCTTT	CASSEAGTENTEAFF
-	TRBJ1-5	13	TRBD1	TRBV27	TGTGCCAGCAGCCTCAGGGGGGATCAGCCCCAGCATTTT	CASSLRGDQPQHF
-	TRBJ1-1	13	-	TRBV29-1	TGCAGCGCCGAGCAGGGTGGGGACACTGAAGCTTTCTTT	CSAEQGGDTEAFF
-	TRBJ1-1	15	-	TRBV5-8	TGTGCCAGCAGCTTGCTGATTGGGGGCGTCACTGAAGCTTTCTTT	CASSLLIGGVTEAFF
once	TRBJ2-5	19	TRBD2	TRBV20-1	TGCAGTGCCTGGAGATACTTAAGCGGGAGGGTGGGTGGAAAAGAGACCCAGTACTTC	CSAWRYLSGRVGGKETQYF
-	TRBJ1-2	11	-	TRBV5-1	TGCGCCAGCAGTGACGGAGGAGGCTACACCTTC	CASSDGGGYTF
many	TRBJ2-3	16	TRBD2	TRBV20-1	TGCAGTGCGCAGATGTTCGTGGGACTAGCGGGAGAGGCGCAGTATTTT	CSAQMFVGLAGEAQYF
few	TRBJ2-5	13	-	TRBV5-1	TGCGCCAGCAGGGTCGGCAGCCAAGAGACCCAGTACTTC	CASRVGSQETQYF
-	TRBJ2-1	14	-	TRBV28	TGTGCCAGGGGCCCCGTGCCCCTAGGCGATGAGCAGTTCTTC	CARGPVPLGDEQFF
-	TRBJ2-7	14	TRBD2	TRBV9	TGTGCCAGCACCCCGGGACTAGCGGCTTACGAGCAGTACTTC	CASTPGLAAYEQYF